The 5 T cell receptor beta chains in this list originate from one sample, sequenced in a study of control samples from healthy donors and cancer patients. Libraries were prepared by immunoSEQ multiplex PCR; TCRdb keeps only in-frame clonotypes and omits some of them. This table holds over 80,000 clones, about 79% found once. The sequenced material came from blood. These receptors came from a woman aged 25 to 45 in good health.

The chain joins TRBV19 to TRBJ1-2; tentative D call: TRBD1 (5 bases). CDR1 and CDR2 (germline): LNHDA, SQIVND (reference sequence). With 7 bases removed from V and 0 bases from J, the gap between germline ends came to 18 bases. The CDR3 is 16 amino acids. In DNA form, the CDR3 reads TGTGCCAGTAAACGGTATGGTGGGGACGCTAACTATGGCTACACCTTC. Translated, it gives CASKRYGGDANYGYTF. Full variable domain (outside the CDR3, taken from reference TRBV19 and TRBJ1-2): DGGITQSPKYLFRKEGQNVTLSCEQNLNHDAMYWYRQDPGQGLRLIYYSQIVNDFQKGDIAEGYSVSREKKESFPLTVTSAQKNPTAFYLCASKRYGGDANYGYTFGSGTRLTVV.

A few counts support this clone. This chain uses TRBV7-3 with TRBJ2-1, with D unclear. The germline V gene encodes CDR1 SGHTA and CDR2 FQGTGA. Trimming cost V 3 bases and J 4 bases, with 13 bases left between them. The CDR3 totals 15 residues. CDR3 coding DNA: TGTGCCAGCAGCTTGGGCCGGGCGAATTACAATGAGCAGTTCTTC. Protein product: CASSLGRANYNEQFF.

The chain uses TRBV2 and TRBJ1-4; D is perhaps TRBD1 (6 bases). Germline lookup yields CDR1 SNHLY and CDR2 FYNNEI. This CDR3 has 15 residues. Trimming stripped 7 bases from V and 6 bases from J, with 18 bases between. DNA of the CDR3: TGTGCCAGCAAGCGATTGCGGGACATCTATGAAAAACTGTTTTTT. It codes for CASKRLRDIYEKLFF.

The chain employs TRBV19 and TRBJ2-1; TRBD1 matches at 9 bases. Germline CDR1 reads LNHDA; CDR2 reads SQIVND (reference sequence). The CDR3 extends over 13 amino acids. V was clipped by 4 bases and J by 10 bases; unmatched bases: 5. CDR3 DNA: TGTGCCAGTAGTACAACAGGGGGCGGGGAGCAGTTCTTC. Encoded protein: CASSTTGGGEQFF.

This chain links TRBV6-2 or TRBV6-3 with TRBJ2-5, with TRBD2 matching 10 bases. Germline-derived CDR1 and CDR2 are MNHEY and SVGEGT. J lost 4 bases, V lost 6 bases, and 8 bases had no gene match. The CDR3 totals 15 residues. The CDR3 nucleotides are TGTGCCAGCAGCCGGGAGCGGGGGGGCCTAGAGACCCAGTACTTC. It translates to CASSRERGGLETQYF.